The rows below give T cell receptor gamma chains drawn from one sample of a study of gamma-delta chains in newborns, infants, children. TCRdb applied CATT to the reads for clone calling. The sample gives about 2,500 gamma-chain clones, under 30% of which show up once; about 20% is in the top ten. Sample: blood. The source of these receptors is a child who was a newborn, infant or young child, either healthy, febrile or measles-vaccinated (not recorded which). Each CDR3 is given with its conserved first and last residue. Size tells how often a clone was seen (once, few, many) or the class of an expanded clone, and some rows leave it out.

j_call v_call clone_size cdr3_nt cdr3_aa
TRGJP TRGV9 few TGTGCCTTGTGGGAGGTGAAATCCCTAGAGTTGGGCAAAAAAATCAAGGTATTT CALWEVKSLELGKKIKVF
TRGJ1/TRGJ2 TRGV8 few TGTGCCACCTGGGATAGGGGTTATAAGAAACTCTTT CATWDRGYKKLF
TRGJ1/TRGJ2 TRGV3 medium-sized TGTGCCACTGAAACTGGCTATAAGAAACTCTTT CATETGYKKLF
TRGJP TRGV9 medium-sized TGTGCCTTGTGGGCGCCGCAAGAGTTGGGCAAAAAAATCAAGGTATTT CALWAPQELGKKIKVF
TRGJP TRGV9 - TGTGCCTCGTGGGAGAACCCAGGGCAAGAGTTGGGCAAAAAAATCAAGGTATTT CASWENPGQELGKKIKVF
TRGJP TRGV9 - TGTGCCTTGTGGGCAAAACCGCAAGAGTTGGGCAAAAAAATCAAGGTATTT CALWAKPQELGKKIKVF
TRGJP TRGV9 few TGTGCCTTGTGGGAGGTGCAGGATTCGTTGGGCAAAAAAATCAAGGTATTT CALWEVQDSLGKKIKVF
TRGJ1/TRGJ2 TRGV8 medium-sized TGTGCCACCTGGGATCTCGATTATTATAAGAAACTCTTT CATWDLDYYKKLF
TRGJ1/TRGJ2 TRGV9 - TGTGCCTTGTGGGAGGTGTGCAGAAATTATTATAAGAAACTCTTT CALWEVCRNYYKKLF
TRGJP TRGV9 - TGTGCCTTGTGGGAGGAACCTGGGGAGTTGGGCAAAAAAATCAAGGTGTTT CALWEEPGELGKKIKVF
TRGJP TRGV9 medium-sized TGTGCCTTGTGGGAGGTGCAGGAAGAGTTGGGCAAAAAAATCAAGGTATTT CALWEVQEELGKKIKVF
TRGJ1/TRGJ2 TRGV8 large TGTGCCACCTGGGATCGGATAGAGAAACTCTTT CATWDRIEKLF
TRGJP TRGV9 medium-sized TGTGCCTTGTGGGATCTTCAAGAGTTGGGCAAAAAAATCAAGGTATTT CALWDLQELGKKIKVF
TRGJP TRGV9 few TGTGCCTTGTGGGAGAAATCCCAGTTGGGCAAAAAAATCAAGGTATTT CALWEKSQLGKKIKVF
TRGJP TRGV9 few TGTGCCTTGTGGGAGGTGCAACGTAAGTTGGGCAAAAAAATCAAGGTATTT CALWEVQRKLGKKIKVF
TRGJP1 TRGV9 medium-sized TGTGCCTTGTGGGGTTATACCACTGGTTGGTTCAAGATATTT CALWGYTTGWFKIF